Reported below is one T cell receptor (beta chain). The entry originates in a study of T cell responses to AZD1222 COVID-19 vaccine. Profiling relied on immunoSEQ multiplex PCR, and the TCRdb table lists in-frame clones only, not all of them. Of approximately 60,000 clones detected, 76% appear once; the ten largest clones hold around 15%. Germline V CDR1 and CDR2: LNHDA, SQIVND (reference sequence). Losses at the gene ends were 1 base for V and 2 bases for J; bases not matched to a gene: 3. The CDR3 is made up of 15 amino acids. This clonotype was sampled from an adult in good health. The material sequenced was peripheral blood, taken on day 0 of AZD1222 vaccination. The rearrangement uses TRBV19 and TRBJ2-5; 8 bases fit TRBD2. This CDR3 is CASSIGAGGQETQYF. CDR3 sequence (DNA): TGTGCCAGTAGTATAGGGGCGGGGGGACAAGAGACCCAGTACTTC.